Here is one T cell receptor (beta chain) with its context. No antigen is known for it. Germline V gene data show CDR1 as MGHRA and CDR2 as YSYEKL. This CDR3 is built from 11 residues. Trimming removed 5 bases at V and 9 bases at J, with 8 bases between. TCRdb passed the 5' RACE reads through MiXCR, listing each CDR3 protein once. The data show roughly 480,000 distinct CDR3 sequences, with approximately 25% seen just once and around an eighth held by the top ten. This entry belongs to a study of T-cell memory formation after mild COVID-19. Findings and caveats of the study: Second-wave clones with a day 37 peak had unconfirmed SARS-CoV-2 specificity. The finding that pre-infection memory included some responding clones suggested that cross-reactive memory joined. Later expanders leaned toward CD4+, whereas clones contracting from day 15 to 85 were balanced CD4/CD8. Most CD4+ clones that shrank were in CM and EM, while CD8+ ones turned up in EMRA.

Sequencing input: PBMCs or a T cell subset sorted from them (not recorded which). The receptor's source is an adult woman who had mild COVID-19 (a few samples of this study predate the infection). Cell type and time point are not known. This chain joins TRBV4-1 and TRBJ2-1; no definite D call. The chain's CDR3 is CASSSPGEQFF. CDR3 nucleotides: TGCGCCAGCAGCTCCCCTGGTGAGCAGTTCTTC.